A selection of T cell receptor beta chains follows, all from one sample in a study of cytomegalovirus exposure and HLA in healthy donors. Repertoires were generated with immunoSEQ multiplex PCR, while TCRdb's copy carries only in-frame clones and drops some. The sample has 200,000 to 300,000 clones; less than 95% are singletons. Source material: PBMCs. The receptors shown here come from a woman in her twenties or thirties in good health and CMV-seronegative. The CDR3 runs from the conserved cysteine through the conserved F or W. D genes are given only for firm matches. Size is stated for part of the rows, as once, few or many counts, or as a class when the clone is expanded.

length | size | J | V | D | DNA | CDR3
12 | - | TRBJ2-3 | TRBV9 | - | TGTGCCAGCAGCGCATGGGGAGATACGCAGTATTTT | CASSAWGDTQYF
15 | - | TRBJ2-7 | TRBV7-9 | - | TGTGCCAGCAGCTTACTAAGGGAAGGCTCTGACGAGCAGTACTTC | CASSLLREGSDEQYF
13 | - | TRBJ2-7 | TRBV29-1 | TRBD1 | TGCAGCGTGGGAAGGGACAGATCCTACGAGCAGTACTTC | CSVGRDRSYEQYF
17 | - | TRBJ1-1 | TRBV30 | - | TGTGCCTGGACGTCCCGGGATGACCCTAAGAGGAACACTGAAGCTTTCTTT | CAWTSRDDPKRNTEAFF
14 | - | TRBJ2-3 | TRBV9 | - | TGTGCCAGCAGCGTAGAGCCTGGCACAGATACGCAGTATTTT | CASSVEPGTDTQYF
10 | - | TRBJ2-1 | TRBV29-1 | - | TGCAGCGTTGCGCCCAATGAGCAGTTCTTC | CSVAPNEQFF
16 | - | TRBJ2-2 | TRBV7-2 | - | TGTGCCAGCACCCGAGGGGGGCGGGAGAACACCGGGGAGCTGTTTTTT | CASTRGGRENTGELFF
15 | - | TRBJ2-7 | TRBV7-9 | - | TGTGCCAGCAGCTCCTCCCAAGGGCCATATTACGAGCAGTACTTC | CASSSSQGPYYEQYF
15 | - | TRBJ2-7 | TRBV4-1 | - | TGCGCCAGCAGCCAAGACGGGACTTTCTCCTACGAGCAGTACTTC | CASSQDGTFSYEQYF
16 | - | TRBJ2-3 | TRBV11-2 | TRBD2 | TGTGCCAGCAGAAGTATTAGCGGGAGGGCCACAGATACGCAGTATTTT | CASRSISGRATDTQYF
16 | - | TRBJ2-5 | TRBV9 | - | TGTGCCAGCAGCGCCGCGGCCACAGGTACCCAAGAGACCCAGTACTTC | CASSAAATGTQETQYF
12 | few | TRBJ2-5 | TRBV5-1 | - | TGCGCCAGCAGCTTGGTGGGGGAGACCCAGTACTTC | CASSLVGETQYF
13 | - | TRBJ2-1 | TRBV2 | TRBD1 | TGTGCCAGCAGTACAGGGGTTCGCAATGAGCAGTTCTTC | CASSTGVRNEQFF
16 | - | TRBJ1-3 | TRBV5-1 | - | TGCGCCAGCAGCTTGAACGGATTCAGCTCTGGAAACACCATATATTTT | CASSLNGFSSGNTIYF
14 | - | TRBJ2-1 | TRBV2 | - | TGTGCCAGCAGACCAGTCGGGACGGGTAATGAGCAGTTCTTC | CASRPVGTGNEQFF
17 | - | TRBJ2-1 | TRBV25-1 | TRBD2 | TGTGCCAGCAGTGGCCTTGGCGGGACTAGCGGGGAGAATGAGCAGTTCTTC | CASSGLGGTSGENEQFF
15 | - | TRBJ2-7 | TRBV27 | - | TGTGCCAGCAGCCCGGACTGGTTTACCTCCTACGAGCAGTACTTC | CASSPDWFTSYEQYF
12 | - | TRBJ2-7 | TRBV7-9 | - | TGTGCCAGCAGCTTTAACGGGTACGAGCAGTACTTC | CASSFNGYEQYF
16 | - | TRBJ2-1 | TRBV4-1 | - | TGCGCCAGCAGCCAAGTAGATAGCGCCTCCTACAATGAGCAGTTCTTC | CASSQVDSASYNEQFF
14 | few | TRBJ1-2 | TRBV28 | - | TGTGCCAGCAGAGCAAACAGGGTCACTGATGGCTACACCTTC | CASRANRVTDGYTF
20 | - | TRBJ1-5 | TRBV6-9 | - | TGTGCCAGCAGCATAGATCCACCCGATGCGGGCCTATATAGCAATCAGCCCCAGCATTTT | CASSIDPPDAGLYSNQPQHF
11 | - | TRBJ2-7 | TRBV7-9 | - | TGTGCCAGCAGCATTACCTACGAGCAGTACTTC | CASSITYEQYF
13 | - | TRBJ2-2 | TRBV13 | - | TGTGCCAGCAGCAGACAGGCGGGCGGGGAGCTGTTTTTT | CASSRQAGGELFF
14 | - | TRBJ1-5 | TRBV2 | - | TGTGCCAGCAGTGAAGAAAGGGACATGGGGCCCCAGCATTTT | CASSEERDMGPQHF
16 | - | TRBJ2-2 | TRBV7-3 | - | TGTGCCAGCAGCTTAACGGCAGGTTTGAACACCGGGGAGCTGTTTTTT | CASSLTAGLNTGELFF
15 | - | TRBJ1-4 | TRBV9 | - | TGTGCCAGCAGCGGAGCGGACAGAGATAATGAAAAACTGTTTTTT | CASSGADRDNEKLFF
14 | - | TRBJ2-1 | TRBV9 | - | TGTGCCAGCAGCGTAGGTGGTAACGGCAATGAGCAGTTCTTC | CASSVGGNGNEQFF
17 | few | TRBJ2-7 | TRBV25-1 | - | TGTGCCAGCAGTGCCAAGACCCGGGACGGCAACTCCTACGAGCAGTACTTC | CASSAKTRDGNSYEQYF
13 | few | TRBJ2-7 | TRBV6-5 | - | TGTGCCAGCAGACCCCCTCAAGCCAGGGTACAGTACTTC | CASRPPQARVQYF
15 | - | TRBJ2-1 | TRBV12-5 | TRBD2 | TGTGCTAGTGCCTTAGGACTAGCGGCCTACAATGAGCAGTTCTTC | CASALGLAAYNEQFF
16 | - | TRBJ2-1 | TRBV27 | TRBD1 | TGTGCCAGCAGTTTGACAGGGCGTTCGGACTACAATGAGCAGTTCTTC | CASSLTGRSDYNEQFF
15 | - | TRBJ2-6 | TRBV11-2 | - | TGTGCCAGCAGCTTGAATCCGTCTGGGGCCAACGTCCTGACTTTC | CASSLNPSGANVLTF
18 | - | TRBJ2-1 | TRBV2 | - | TGTGCCAGCAGTGAAGTCAGGGGGCCAGGGCGGGAGTACAATGAGCAGTTCTTC | CASSEVRGPGREYNEQFF
14 | - | TRBJ2-7 | TRBV7-3 | TRBD2 | TGTGCCAGCAGCCAGACTAGCGGGAGTGGCGAGCAGTACTTC | CASSQTSGSGEQYF
15 | - | TRBJ2-7 | TRBV7-8 | - | TGTGCCAGCAGCTTAGTAACGGCTCCCATCGACGAGCAGTACTTC | CASSLVTAPIDEQYF
13 | - | TRBJ2-7 | TRBV7-2 | - | TGTGCCAGCAGCTCGCCGGAGTTATACGAGCAGTACTTC | CASSSPELYEQYF
15 | - | TRBJ2-7 | TRBV11-3 | - | TGTGCCAGCAGCTTAGCCTCAGGGGGGAAAGGCGAGCAGTACTTC | CASSLASGGKGEQYF